This TCR beta chain was retrieved from a study of T cell changes during pregnancy in multiple sclerosis. Profiling relied on immunoSEQ multiplex PCR, and the TCRdb table lists in-frame clones only, not all of them. The repertoire holds 19,000 or so clones, with 88% as singletons. This CDR3 is built from 13 residues. Germline V gene sequence: CDR1 LNHDA, CDR2 SQIVND (reference sequence). Trimming shortened V by 9 bases and J by 4 bases, and 15 bases separated the two germline ends. The sequence was collected from a female donor in good health, enrolled as a control in a pregnancy study. The input for sequencing was CD8+ T cells from peripheral blood mononuclear cells, taken after pregnancy. The chain has TRBV19 and TRBJ1-2, with D unresolved. The CDR3 DNA sequence: TGTGCCAGCTTCCCCGCAGGCCGCTATGGCTACACCTTC. Its protein is CASFPAGRYGYTF.